The source of this T cell receptor (beta chain) is a study of blood T cell repertoires in COVID-19. This clone occurred a few times. This CDR3 comprises 17 residues. Germline CDR1 and CDR2: LNHDA and SQIVND (reference sequence). The V segment lost 5 bases and the J segment 2 bases; nucleotides outside the gene matches: 7. The protocol was immunoSEQ multiplex PCR, while the TCRdb copy is restricted to in-frame clones and leaves out a portion. This sample has 56,000 or so clones, with around 80% found just once. The sequenced sample consisted of peripheral blood. The TCR comes from a woman between 65 and 79 years old with acute or convalescent COVID-19. This chain connects TRBV19 to TRBJ1-6, with 9 bases aligning to TRBD1. The CDR3 reads CASSEGTGGAYNSPLHF. The DNA for the CDR3 is TGTGCCAGTAGTGAAGGCACAGGGGGCGCCTATAATTCACCCCTCCACTTT.